One sample yielded the 10 T cell receptor beta chains listed below, sequenced in a study of neoadjuvant nivolumab and ipilimumab in lung cancer. Sequencing used immunoSEQ multiplex PCR; TCRdb keeps in-frame clones, though not all of them. The sample holds about 12,000 clones, nearly 97% seen once. The sequenced sample was peripheral blood, obtained after neoadjuvant nivolumab, alone or with ipilimumab, at or shortly before surgery. These receptors all come from an adult with non-small cell lung cancer.

The chain joins TRBV6-1 to TRBJ2-7, with 11 bases that match TRBD2. Germline V lookup: CDR1 MNHNS, CDR2 SASEGT. V dropped 1 base and J dropped 6; count of bases not matched to a gene: 5. The CDR3 covers 15 residues. CDR3 in amino acids: CASSEELAGGAEQYF. The CDR3 DNA reads as TGTGCCAGCAGTGAAGAGCTAGCGGGAGGAGCCGAGCAGTACTTC.

This chain joins TRBV7-9 and TRBJ2-3, with D unclear. Per germline, CDR1 SEHNR and CDR2 FQNEAQ (reference sequence). The germline V and J ends were trimmed by 1 base and 6 bases, with 11 bases remaining between them. CDR3 length: 14 amino acids. This CDR3 is CASSLEGSWDTQYF. In DNA, the CDR3 is TGTGCCAGCAGCTTAGAGGGCTCCTGGGATACGCAGTATTTT. Using reference TRBV7-9 and TRBJ2-3 for the parts outside the CDR3, the full variable domain is DTGVSQNPRHKITKRGQNVTFRCDPISEHNRLYWYRQTLGQGPEFLTYFQNEAQLEKSRLLSDRFSAERPKGSFSTLEIQRTEQGDSAMYLCASSLEGSWDTQYFGPGTRLTVL.

V usage is TRBV2 and J usage is TRBJ2-7; possibly TRBD1 for D (6 bases). The CDR3 totals 13 residues. V was pared by 7 bases and J by 4 bases, with 14 bases between. Germline CDR1 reads SNHLY; CDR2 reads FYNNEI. CDR3 DNA: TGTGCCAGCAATTCACAGGGAGAGTACGAGCAGTACTTC. It translates to CASNSQGEYEQYF.

The J gene is TRBJ2-7, the V gene TRBV7-2, with 16 bases that match TRBD2. This CDR3 contains 17 residues. The V gene end was trimmed by 3 bases and the J gene end by 2 bases; junction bases not matched to a gene: 4. CDR1 is SGHTA, CDR2 FQGNSA, per germline. CDR3 bases: TGTGCCAGCAGCTTCCGTGGGACTAGCGGGAGGGCCTACGAGCAGTACTTC. Translation gives CASSFRGTSGRAYEQYF.

The chain has TRBV7-8 and TRBJ1-1; the D gene is possibly TRBD1 (5 bases). This CDR3 region has 14 residues. Germline values: CDR1 SGHVS, CDR2 FQNEAQ. Trimming pared 0 bases from V and 7 bases from J, leaving 12 bases between. The CDR3 DNA sequence: TGTGCCAGCAGCTTAGCGTGGGACGGACATGAAGCTTTCTTT. The encoded protein is CASSLAWDGHEAFF.

This clone showed up just once. The chain carries TRBV15 and TRBJ1-5; no definite D call. The CDR3 has 13 amino acids. The germline V gene has CDR1 LNHNV and CDR2 YYDKDF (reference sequence). With 1 base removed from V and 5 bases from J, the gap between germline ends came to 6 bases. Here the CDR3 reads CATSRGRYQPQHF. CDR3 sequence (DNA): TGTGCCACCAGCAGAGGCAGGTATCAGCCCCAGCATTTT.

The rearrangement joins TRBV30 to TRBJ2-7; 9 nucleotides match TRBD2. Germline loops: CDR1 GTSNPN, CDR2 SVGIG (reference sequence). This CDR3 is built from 14 residues. Trimming cost V 3 bases and J 2 bases; bases outside gene matches: 5. The CDR3 sequence is CAWRSGTSPYEQYF. DNA for the CDR3: TGTGCCTGGAGGTCCGGGACTAGCCCCTACGAGCAGTACTTC.

The chain combines TRBV7-2 with TRBJ2-6; 9 bases are shared with TRBD1. CDR1 and CDR2 (germline): SGHTA, FQGNSA. The CDR3 extends over 19 amino acids. After removal of 5 bases from V and 2 bases from J, the junction contained 13 bases not matched to a gene. CDR3 DNA sequence: TGTGCCAGCAGCCTCTACGTCGGAACAGGGGGCGCTGGGGCCAACGTCCTGACTTTC. It specifies CASSLYVGTGGAGANVLTF.

This clone was observed a single time. The chain combines TRBV10-2 with TRBJ2-1; 14 bases align to TRBD2. The germline CDR1 and CDR2 sequences are WSHSY and SAAADI. CDR3 size: 16 residues. V was clipped by 0 bases and J by 6 bases; unmatched bases: 1. The CDR3 DNA is TGCGCCAGCAGTGAGTCTGGGACTAGCGGGAGCAATGAGCAGTTCTTC. It is translated as CASSESGTSGSNEQFF.

In this sample, this clone turned up once. The rearrangement joins TRBV5-1 to TRBJ2-1, with D tentatively TRBD1 (6 bases). The CDR3 covers 15 residues. V was clipped by 3 bases and J by 7 bases, with 17 bases between them. From germline, CDR1 is SGHRS and CDR2 YFSETQ. DNA of the CDR3: TGCGCCAGCAGCTCACAGGGCTCCTCGAGGAATGAGCAGTTCTTC. Protein product: CASSSQGSSRNEQFF.